Listed below are T cell receptor beta chains from one sample, sequenced in a study of identical twins. TCRdb re-derived calls from the 5' RACE reads in MiXCR, one entry per CDR3 protein. The sample consists of 550,000 to 800,000 distinct CDR3 sequences, under 8.5% of them appearing once. These records were also assigned to another study, of yellow fever vaccine responses in identical twins.

Sequencing was done on a sample of PBMCs. Receptors originate from a woman aged 18-35 years in good health. Both conserved end residues are trimmed from each CDR3. The order of the fields is CDR3 protein, V gene, J gene.

CDR3: ATSDPRSEVKGETQY
V: TRBV24-1
J: TRBJ2-5

CDR3: ASSYIGIQETQY
V: TRBV12-3/TRBV12-4
J: TRBJ2-5

CDR3: SVEKSAARGTSNEQF
V: TRBV29-1
J: TRBJ2-1

CDR3: ARANQPQH
V: TRBV6-5
J: TRBJ1-5

CDR3: ASSETLGGHTEAF
V: TRBV4-1
J: TRBJ1-1

CDR3: ASSLYFLQGGMYNEQF
V: TRBV12-3/TRBV12-4
J: TRBJ2-1

CDR3: ASAGSYSQWPQH
V: TRBV28
J: TRBJ1-5

CDR3: ASSRSGWGISEQF
V: TRBV27
J: TRBJ2-1

CDR3: ASSPRGTASYNEQF
V: TRBV7-9
J: TRBJ2-1

CDR3: ASSQAESTGELF
V: TRBV4-1
J: TRBJ2-2

CDR3: SVDKSNTGELF
V: TRBV29-1
J: TRBJ2-2

CDR3: ASSGPLTETQY
V: TRBV12-3/TRBV12-4
J: TRBJ2-5

CDR3: ASKLGVVNTEAF
V: TRBV6-1
J: TRBJ1-1

CDR3: ASEELAGDPDTQY
V: TRBV11-2
J: TRBJ2-3

CDR3: SATAWRTSSYEQY
V: TRBV20-1
J: TRBJ2-7

CDR3: ASSEVALNYGYT
V: TRBV6-1
J: TRBJ1-2

CDR3: SAASPQGPQETQY
V: TRBV20-1
J: TRBJ2-5

CDR3: ASRSVWPANTGELF
V: TRBV28
J: TRBJ2-2

CDR3: ASSSDRDLQY
V: TRBV7-8
J: TRBJ2-4

CDR3: ASSEDGRNTEAF
V: TRBV2
J: TRBJ1-1

CDR3: SARGTGREKLF
V: TRBV20-1
J: TRBJ1-4

CDR3: ASSLGIAGATDTQY
V: TRBV7-6
J: TRBJ2-3

CDR3: ASSLQGYGYT
V: TRBV5-1
J: TRBJ1-2

CDR3: SVEAPDTQY
V: TRBV29-1
J: TRBJ2-3

CDR3: ASSLGLGTFGGDTQY
V: TRBV7-2
J: TRBJ2-3

CDR3: ASSPTHRDLKNIQY
V: TRBV9
J: TRBJ2-4

CDR3: ASSGRGRTSYEQY
V: TRBV6-1
J: TRBJ2-7

CDR3: ASSSRGATAKTQY
V: TRBV12-3/TRBV12-4
J: TRBJ2-5

CDR3: ASSPTFSGGARDEQF
V: TRBV12-3/TRBV12-4
J: TRBJ2-1

CDR3: ASSDPGQGVQPQH
V: TRBV10-2
J: TRBJ1-5

CDR3: ATKKRESIDTQY
V: TRBV24-1
J: TRBJ2-3

CDR3: ASSLDLGASGYT
V: TRBV11-2
J: TRBJ1-2

CDR3: ASSVGVVQVPKETQY
V: TRBV2
J: TRBJ2-5

CDR3: ASSLFYGSSYNEQF
V: TRBV27
J: TRBJ2-1

CDR3: ASSTRGGRNTEAF
V: TRBV7-2
J: TRBJ1-1

CDR3: VSGGGAEAF
V: TRBV7-2
J: TRBJ1-1

CDR3: ASSLVRGGATKEQF
V: TRBV7-2
J: TRBJ2-1

CDR3: ASSRGRLAGGPRYNEQF
V: TRBV28
J: TRBJ2-1

CDR3: AISVQGGFTDTQY
V: TRBV10-3
J: TRBJ2-3

CDR3: ASTRDLLYNEQF
V: TRBV28
J: TRBJ2-1

CDR3: ASSGSSVADTQY
V: TRBV6-1
J: TRBJ2-3

CDR3: SAPGLAGGPSTDTQY
V: TRBV20-1
J: TRBJ2-3

CDR3: ASGIREGQETQY
V: TRBV12-3/TRBV12-4
J: TRBJ2-5

CDR3: ASSPVISLQGQETQY
V: TRBV28
J: TRBJ2-5

CDR3: AISESNPQLNTEAF
V: TRBV10-3
J: TRBJ1-1

CDR3: SASPTSGSNEQF
V: TRBV20-1
J: TRBJ2-1